The clone carrying this T cell receptor (beta chain) was observed many times. What it recognizes is unknown. The CDR3 extends over 14 amino acids. Germline CDR1 is SGHTA and CDR2 is FQGNSA. The germline V and J ends were trimmed by 1 base and 1 base, with 7 bases remaining between them. Using unique molecular identifiers, the investigators prepared the TCRbeta library. One entry per CDR3 protein results from TCRdb running MiXCR on the PCR reads. Here the sample spans 200,000 or so distinct CDR3 sequences, about 6% being singletons. The sample is drawn from a study of T-cell reconstitution after alpha-beta-depleted transplantation in children. Study results and limitations: Surviving recipient T cells and thymic progenitors accounted for the high day-60 TCRbeta diversity observed in some patients. Newly produced T cells mostly accounted for T-cell counts and diversity one year post-transplant. By about two months after transplant, alpha-beta T cells reportedly arose from several hundred graft clones that had expanded.

This receptor was obtained from a girl under two years old with combined immunodeficiency, due to receive a stem cell transplant. The gene calls are TRBV7-2 and TRBJ2-5; no definite D call. The sequencing here drew on PBMCs, taken before TCRalphabeta/CD19-depleted stem cell transplant. The CDR3: CASSLEASQETQYF. CDR3 DNA: TGTGCCAGCAGCTTAGAGGCAAGCCAAGAGACCCAGTACTTC.